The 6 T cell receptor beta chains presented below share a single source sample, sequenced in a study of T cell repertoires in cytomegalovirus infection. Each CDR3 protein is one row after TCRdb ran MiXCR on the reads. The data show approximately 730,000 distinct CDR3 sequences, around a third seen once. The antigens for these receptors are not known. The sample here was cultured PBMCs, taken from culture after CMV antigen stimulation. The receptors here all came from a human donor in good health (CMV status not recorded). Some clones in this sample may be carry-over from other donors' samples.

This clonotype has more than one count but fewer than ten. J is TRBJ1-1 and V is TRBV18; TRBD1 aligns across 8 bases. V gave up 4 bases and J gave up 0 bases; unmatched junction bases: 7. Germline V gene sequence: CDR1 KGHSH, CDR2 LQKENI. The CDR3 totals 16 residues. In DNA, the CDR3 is TGTGCCAGCTCACTTTGGACAGGGCTCATGAACACTGAAGCTTTCTTT. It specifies CASSLWTGLMNTEAFF. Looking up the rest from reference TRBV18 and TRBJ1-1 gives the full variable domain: NAGVMQNPRHLVRRRGQEARLRCSPMKGHSHVYWYRQLPEEGLKFMVYLQKENIIDESGMPKERFSAEFPKEGPSILRIQQVVRGDSAAYFCASSLWTGLMNTEAFFGQGTRLTVV.

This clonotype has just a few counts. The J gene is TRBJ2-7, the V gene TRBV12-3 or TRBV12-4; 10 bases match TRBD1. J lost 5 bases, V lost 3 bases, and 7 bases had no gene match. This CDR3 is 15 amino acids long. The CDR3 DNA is TGTGCCAGCAGTTTTCATTGGGACAGGGGCCACGAGCAGTACTTC. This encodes CASSFHWDRGHEQYF.

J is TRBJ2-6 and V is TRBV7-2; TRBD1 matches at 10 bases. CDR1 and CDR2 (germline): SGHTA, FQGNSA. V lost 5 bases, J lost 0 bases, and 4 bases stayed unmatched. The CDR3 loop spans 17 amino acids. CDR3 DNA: TGTGCCAGCAGCACCGGGACAGGGGACTCTGGGGCCAACGTCCTGACTTTC. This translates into CASSTGTGDSGANVLTF.

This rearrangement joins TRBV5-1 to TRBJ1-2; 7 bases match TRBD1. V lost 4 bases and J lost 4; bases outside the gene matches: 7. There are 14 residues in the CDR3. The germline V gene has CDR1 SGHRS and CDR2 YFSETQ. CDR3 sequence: CASSRDSASYGYTF. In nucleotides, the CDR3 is TGCGCCAGCAGCCGGGACAGCGCTTCCTATGGCTACACCTTC.

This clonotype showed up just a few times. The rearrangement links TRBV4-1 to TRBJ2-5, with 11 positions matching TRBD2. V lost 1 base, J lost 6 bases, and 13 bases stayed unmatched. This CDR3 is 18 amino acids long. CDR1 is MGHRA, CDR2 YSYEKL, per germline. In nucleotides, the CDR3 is TGCGCCAGCAGCCAAGTGAAGGCAAGGCTAGCGGGGGGAAAGACCCAGTACTTC. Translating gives CASSQVKARLAGGKTQYF.

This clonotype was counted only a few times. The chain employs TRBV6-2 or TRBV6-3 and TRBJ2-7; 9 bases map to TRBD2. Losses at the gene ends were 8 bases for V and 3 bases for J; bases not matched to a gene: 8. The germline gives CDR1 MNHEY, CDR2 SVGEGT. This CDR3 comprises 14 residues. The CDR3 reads CASGTSGRRYEQYF. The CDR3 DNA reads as TGTGCCAGCGGCACCAGCGGGAGGCGCTACGAGCAGTACTTC.